The 11 T cell receptor beta chains below come from one sample, sequenced in a study of blood T cell repertoires in COVID-19. Assay used: immunoSEQ multiplex PCR; TCRdb lists only in-frame clones, some missing. The table lists some 200,000 clones, roughly 85% of them singletons. Input material: peripheral blood. All receptors derive from a woman between 65 and 79 years old with COVID-19, enrolled during active disease.

This clone occurred once. The CDR3 sequence: CASRPGTGTNYGYTF. The CDR3 DNA is TGTGCCAGCAGGCCCGGGACAGGGACTAACTATGGCTACACCTTC. The gene calls are TRBV6-5 and TRBJ1-2; TRBD1 aligns across 9 bases. The CDR3 has 15 residues. Trimming removed 6 bases from V and 0 bases from J; junction bases left unmatched: 5. Per germline, CDR1 MNHEY and CDR2 SVGAGI.

The rearrangement joins TRBV29-1 to TRBJ2-7; D is perhaps TRBD1 (5 bases). The CDR3 extends over 12 amino acids. Looked up from germline, CDR1 is SQVTM and CDR2 is ANQGSEA. V lost 7 bases to trimming and J lost 0 bases, with 10 bases between them. The CDR3 region is CSGRASSYEQYF. The CDR3 nucleotides are TGCAGCGGCAGGGCAAGCTCCTACGAGCAGTACTTC.

The V call is TRBV28, the J call TRBJ2-7; tentative D call: TRBD2 (6 bases). Trimming left V 5 bases short and J 1 base short, with 18 bases between. Germline V CDR1 and CDR2: MDHEN, SYDVKM. CDR3 length equals 16 residues. The CDR3 DNA sequence: TGTGCCAGCAGTGCAGCCGGGACTGCGGCTTCCTACGAGCAGTACTTC. This sequence encodes CASSAAGTAASYEQYF.

This clone showed up just once. The rearrangement links TRBV7-6 to TRBJ2-1; 8 nucleotides match TRBD1. J gave up 6 bases and V 3 bases, and 7 bases lay outside the gene matches. There are 15 residues in the CDR3. Per germline, CDR1 SGHVS and CDR2 FNYEAQ. CDR3 amino acids: CASSFRDRSFNEQFF. The CDR3 nucleotides are TGTGCCAGCAGCTTCCGGGACAGGAGCTTCAATGAGCAGTTCTTC.

The genes are TRBV6-5 and TRBJ1-5, with a possible D match to TRBD1 (5 bases). Germline CDR1 reads MNHEY; CDR2 reads SVGAGI. V lost 6 bases, J lost 5 bases, and 17 bases lay in between. The CDR3 loop spans 15 amino acids. Here the CDR3 reads CASRAPSTAYQPQHF. CDR3 coding DNA: TGTGCCAGCAGGGCACCTTCGACAGCATATCAGCCCCAGCATTTT.

The chain employs TRBV7-2 and TRBJ2-1; TRBD2 agrees at 11 bases. V dropped 5 bases and J dropped 6; count of bases not matched to a gene: 6. The germline V gene encodes CDR1 SGHTA and CDR2 FQGNSA. CDR3 length: 15 amino acids. CDR3 bases: TGTGCCAGCAGCGTGACTAGCGGGACCTCCAATGAGCAGTTCTTC. It yields the protein CASSVTSGTSNEQFF.

For the CDR3, the DNA is TGTGCCAGCAGCTTGGGGGCAGATGCCTCCAATGAGCAGTTCTTC. This sequence encodes CASSLGADASNEQFF. The chain has TRBV11-1 and TRBJ2-1; perhaps TRBD1 as D (6 bases). Trimming removed 3 bases from V and 6 bases from J, with 15 bases in between. The length of the CDR3 is 15 residues. Germline CDR1 and CDR2: SGHAT and FQDESV (reference sequence). Complete variable domain (other parts from reference TRBV11-1 and TRBJ2-1): EAEVAQSPRYKITEKSQAVAFWCDPISGHATLYWYRQILGQGPELLVQFQDESVVDDSQLPKDRFSAERLKGVDSTLKIQPAELGDSAMYLCASSLGADASNEQFFGPGTRLTVL.

This clone was observed a single time. The chain uses TRBV19 and TRBJ1-1; 9 bases are shared with TRBD1. The CDR3 is made up of 16 amino acids. Germline V gene sequence: CDR1 LNHDA, CDR2 SQIVND (reference sequence). V shed 3 bases, J shed 5 bases, and the junction held 10 bases outside the gene matches. The CDR3 is CASSILIGQGSTEAFF. CDR3 DNA: TGTGCCAGTAGTATTTTGATTGGACAGGGGTCGACTGAAGCTTTCTTT.

J is TRBJ2-7 and V is TRBV5-1; no reliable D call. V lost 4 bases and J 5 bases, leaving 25 bases between the germline ends. The CDR3 covers 17 residues. The V gene's germline CDR1 is SGHRS and CDR2 YFSETQ. In DNA form, the CDR3 reads TGCGCCAGCAGCCCGGCCCTAGGTAAGTCATCATTGAACGAGCAGTACTTC. Translation gives CASSPALGKSSLNEQYF.

The V and J genes are TRBV9 and TRBJ1-3, with D unresolved. The CDR3 covers 13 residues. Germline-derived CDR1 and CDR2 are SGDLS and YYNGEE. V shed 3 bases and J shed 2 bases, with 6 bases lying between them. For the CDR3, the DNA is TGTGCCAGCAGCGGTCTAACTGGAAACACCATATATTTT. It yields the protein CASSGLTGNTIYF.

This chain connects TRBV29-1 to TRBJ1-6; 7 nucleotides align to TRBD1. This CDR3 spans 14 amino acids. Germline CDR1 reads SQVTM; CDR2 reads ANQGSEA. Trimming cost V 4 bases and J 7 bases; bases outside gene matches: 7. For the CDR3, the DNA is TGCAGCGTTGGCCCCGGACAGGAAAATTCACCCCTCCACTTT. Translating gives CSVGPGQENSPLHF.